The entry below describes one TCR beta chain. No antigen is known for it. The sample originates from a study of T cells in localized non-small cell lung cancer. The CDR3 is made up of 16 amino acids. CDR1 is LNHDA and CDR2 is SQIVND in the germline V gene (reference sequence). With 1 base clipped from V and 5 bases from J, the junction kept 10 bases outside the gene matches. The repertoire was sequenced with immunoSEQ multiplex PCR; TCRdb's copy has only in-frame clones and lacks some. The profile shows 53,000 or so clones, approximately 89% of them singletons. Findings and limits, study-wide: Uninvolved adjacent lung showed peak T cell clonality, exceeding tumor. Among the top 100 tumor clones, a median 57 appeared in adjacent lung.

The clonotype was recovered from a man aged 40 to 69 with stage I lung adenocarcinoma. The chain joins TRBV19 to TRBJ2-5; 7 bases fit TRBD1. Sequencing used peripheral blood, obtained before any cancer treatment. In DNA form, the CDR3 reads TGTGCCAGTAGTATAGCCGCGGCAGGGGGTAGGGAGACCCAGTACTTC. Its protein product is CASSIAAAGGRETQYF.